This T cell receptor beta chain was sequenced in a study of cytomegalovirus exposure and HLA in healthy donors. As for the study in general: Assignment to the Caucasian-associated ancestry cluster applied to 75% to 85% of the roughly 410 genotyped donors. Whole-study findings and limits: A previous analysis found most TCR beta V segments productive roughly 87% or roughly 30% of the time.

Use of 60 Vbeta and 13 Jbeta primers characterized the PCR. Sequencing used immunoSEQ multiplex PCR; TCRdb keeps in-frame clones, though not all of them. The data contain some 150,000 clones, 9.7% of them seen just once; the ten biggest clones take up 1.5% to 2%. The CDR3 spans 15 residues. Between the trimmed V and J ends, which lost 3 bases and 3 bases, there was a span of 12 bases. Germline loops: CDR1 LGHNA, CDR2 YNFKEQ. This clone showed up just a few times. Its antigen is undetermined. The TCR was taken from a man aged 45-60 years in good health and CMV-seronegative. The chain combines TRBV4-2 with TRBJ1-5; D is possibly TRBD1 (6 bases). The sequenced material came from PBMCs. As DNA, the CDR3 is TGTGCCAGCAGCCATTTACGGGACAACAATCAGCCCCAGCATTTT. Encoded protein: CASSHLRDNNQPQHF.